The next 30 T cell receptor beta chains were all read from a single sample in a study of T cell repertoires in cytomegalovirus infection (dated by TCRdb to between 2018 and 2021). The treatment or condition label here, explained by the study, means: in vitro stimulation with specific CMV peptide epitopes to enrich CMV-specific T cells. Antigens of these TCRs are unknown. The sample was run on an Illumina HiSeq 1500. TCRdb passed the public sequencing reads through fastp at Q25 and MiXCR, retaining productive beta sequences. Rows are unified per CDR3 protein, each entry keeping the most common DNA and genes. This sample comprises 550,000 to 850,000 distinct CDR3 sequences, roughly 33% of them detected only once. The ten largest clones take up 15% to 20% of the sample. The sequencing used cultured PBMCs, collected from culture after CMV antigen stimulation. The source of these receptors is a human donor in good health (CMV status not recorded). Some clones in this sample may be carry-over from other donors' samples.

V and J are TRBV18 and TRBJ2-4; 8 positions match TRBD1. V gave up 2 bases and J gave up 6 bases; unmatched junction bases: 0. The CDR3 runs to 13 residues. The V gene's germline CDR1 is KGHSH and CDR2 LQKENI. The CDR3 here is CASSPGTGNIQYF. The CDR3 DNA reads TGTGCCAGCTCACCAGGGACAGGAAACATTCAGTACTTC.

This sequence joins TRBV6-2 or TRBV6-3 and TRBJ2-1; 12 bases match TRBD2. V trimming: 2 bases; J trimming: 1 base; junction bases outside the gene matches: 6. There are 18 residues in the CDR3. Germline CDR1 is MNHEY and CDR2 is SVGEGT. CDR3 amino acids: CASSYPRTSGVSYNEQFF. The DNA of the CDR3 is TGTGCCAGCAGTTACCCAAGGACTAGCGGGGTTTCCTACAATGAGCAGTTCTTC.

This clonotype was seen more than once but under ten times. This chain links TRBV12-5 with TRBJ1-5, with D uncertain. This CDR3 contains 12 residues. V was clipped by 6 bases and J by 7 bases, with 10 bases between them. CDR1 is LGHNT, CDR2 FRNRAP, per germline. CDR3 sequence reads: CASGQNDQPQHF. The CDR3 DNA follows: TGTGCTAGTGGCCAAAATGACCAGCCCCAGCATTTT.

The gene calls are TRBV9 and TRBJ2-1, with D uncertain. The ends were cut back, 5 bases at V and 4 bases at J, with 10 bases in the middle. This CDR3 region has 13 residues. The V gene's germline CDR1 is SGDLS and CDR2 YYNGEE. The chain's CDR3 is CASSVTVYNEQFF. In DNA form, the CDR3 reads TGTGCCAGCAGTGTAACAGTGTACAATGAGCAGTTCTTC.

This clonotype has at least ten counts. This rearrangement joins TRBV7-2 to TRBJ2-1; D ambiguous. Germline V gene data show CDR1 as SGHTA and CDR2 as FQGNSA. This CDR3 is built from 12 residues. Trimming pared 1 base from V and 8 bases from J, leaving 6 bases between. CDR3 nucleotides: TGTGCCAGCAGCTTAGGTGGTTATGAGCAGTTCTTC. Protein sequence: CASSLGGYEQFF.

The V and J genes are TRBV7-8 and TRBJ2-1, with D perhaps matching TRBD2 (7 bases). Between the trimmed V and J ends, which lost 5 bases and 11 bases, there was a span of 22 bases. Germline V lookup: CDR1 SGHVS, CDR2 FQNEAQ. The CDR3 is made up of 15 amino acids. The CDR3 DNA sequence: TGTGCCAGCAGCAAAATCGGGGGAGGGCAGGGGAAGCAGTTCTTC. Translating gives CASSKIGGGQGKQFF.

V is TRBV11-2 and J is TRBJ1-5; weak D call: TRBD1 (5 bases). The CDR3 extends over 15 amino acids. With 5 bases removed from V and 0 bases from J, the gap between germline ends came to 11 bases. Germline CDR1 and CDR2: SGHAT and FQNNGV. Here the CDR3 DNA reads TGTGCCAGCAGCCTCGGACACTATAGCAATCAGCCCCAGCATTTT. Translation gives CASSLGHYSNQPQHF.

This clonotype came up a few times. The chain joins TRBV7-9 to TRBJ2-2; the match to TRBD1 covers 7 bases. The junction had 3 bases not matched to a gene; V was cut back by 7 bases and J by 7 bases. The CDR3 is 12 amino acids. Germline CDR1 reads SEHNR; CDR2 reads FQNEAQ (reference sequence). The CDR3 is CASNDRDGELFF. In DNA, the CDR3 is TGTGCCAGCAACGACAGGGACGGGGAGCTGTTTTTT.

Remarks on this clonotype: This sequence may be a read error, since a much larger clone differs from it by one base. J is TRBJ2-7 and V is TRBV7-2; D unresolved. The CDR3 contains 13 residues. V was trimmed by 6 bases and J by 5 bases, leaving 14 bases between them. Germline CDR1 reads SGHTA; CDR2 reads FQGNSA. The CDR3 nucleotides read TGTGCCAGCAGTCCACGTCTACCCCACGAGCAGTACTTC. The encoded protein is CASSPRLPHEQYF.

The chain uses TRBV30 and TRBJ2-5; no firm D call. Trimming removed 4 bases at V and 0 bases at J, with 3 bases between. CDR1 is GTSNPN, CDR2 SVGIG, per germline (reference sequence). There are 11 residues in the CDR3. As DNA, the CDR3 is TGTGCCTGGACGGACCAAGAGACCCAGTACTTC. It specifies CAWTDQETQYF.

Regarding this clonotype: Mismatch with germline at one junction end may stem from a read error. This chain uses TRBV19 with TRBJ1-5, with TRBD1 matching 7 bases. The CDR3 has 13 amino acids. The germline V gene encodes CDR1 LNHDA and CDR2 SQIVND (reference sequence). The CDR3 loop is CASSRQGRQSQHF. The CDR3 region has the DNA TGTGCCAGTAGTCGACAGGGTCGTCAGTCCCAGCATTTT.

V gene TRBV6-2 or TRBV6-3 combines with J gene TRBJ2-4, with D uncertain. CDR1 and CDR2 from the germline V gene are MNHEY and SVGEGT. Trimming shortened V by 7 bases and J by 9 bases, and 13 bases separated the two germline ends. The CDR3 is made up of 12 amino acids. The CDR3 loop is CASNDPGTIQYF. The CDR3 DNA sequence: TGTGCCAGCAACGATCCGGGTACCATTCAGTACTTC.

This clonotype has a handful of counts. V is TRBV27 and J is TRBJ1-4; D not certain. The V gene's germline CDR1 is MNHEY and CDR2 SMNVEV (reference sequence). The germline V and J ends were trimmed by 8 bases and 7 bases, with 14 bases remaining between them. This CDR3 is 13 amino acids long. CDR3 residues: CASASRRGEKLFF. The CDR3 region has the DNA TGTGCCAGCGCGTCCCGGCGGGGTGAAAAACTGTTTTTT.

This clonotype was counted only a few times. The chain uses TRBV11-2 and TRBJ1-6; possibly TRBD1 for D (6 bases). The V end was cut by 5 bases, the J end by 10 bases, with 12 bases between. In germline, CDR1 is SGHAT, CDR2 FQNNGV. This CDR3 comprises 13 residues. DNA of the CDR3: TGTGCCAGCAGCCCAGGGGTTAGCTCACCCCTCCACTTT. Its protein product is CASSPGVSSPLHF. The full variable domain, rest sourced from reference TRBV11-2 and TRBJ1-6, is EAGVAQSPRYKIIEKRQSVAFWCNPISGHATLYWYQQILGQGPKLLIQFQNNGVVDDSQLPKDRFSAERLKGVDSTLKIQPAKLEDSAVYLCASSPGVSSPLHFGNGTRLTVT.

CDR3 protein: CSARRDSRSSYEQYF. DNA for the CDR3: TGCAGTGCTCGACGGGACAGCCGAAGCTCCTACGAGCAGTACTTC. V usage is TRBV20-1 and J usage is TRBJ2-7, with 7 bases fitting TRBD1. Germline V gene sequence: CDR1 DFQATT, CDR2 SNEGSKA (reference sequence). This CDR3 comprises 15 residues. V was pared by 5 bases and J by 0 bases, with 10 bases of the junction left unmatched.

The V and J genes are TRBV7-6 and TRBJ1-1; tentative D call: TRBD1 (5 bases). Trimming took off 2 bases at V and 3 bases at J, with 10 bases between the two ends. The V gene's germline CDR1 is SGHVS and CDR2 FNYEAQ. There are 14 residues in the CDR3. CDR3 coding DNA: TGTGCCAGCAGCTTACGCGGGGGGGACACTGAAGCTTTCTTT. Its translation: CASSLRGGDTEAFF. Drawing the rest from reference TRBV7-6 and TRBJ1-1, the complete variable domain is GAGVSQSPRYKVTKRGQDVALRCDPISGHVSLYWYRQALGQGPEFLTYFNYEAQQDKSGLPNDRFSAERPEGSISTLTIQRTEQRDSAMYRCASSLRGGDTEAFFGQGTRLTVV.

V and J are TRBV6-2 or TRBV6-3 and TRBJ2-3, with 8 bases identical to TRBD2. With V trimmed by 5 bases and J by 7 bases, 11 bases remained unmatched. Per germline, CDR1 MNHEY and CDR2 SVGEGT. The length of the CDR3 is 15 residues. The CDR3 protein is CASSQFSRGRNTQYF. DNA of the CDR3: TGTGCCAGCAGTCAATTTTCGCGCGGGAGGAATACGCAGTATTTT.

The CDR3 reads CSVSEEGVNIQYF. DNA for the CDR3: TGCAGCGTTTCGGAGGAGGGTGTGAACATTCAGTACTTC. The V call is TRBV29-1, the J call TRBJ2-4; the D gene is possibly TRBD2 (6 bases). This CDR3 spans 13 amino acids. Germline V gene data show CDR1 as SQVTM and CDR2 as ANQGSEA. The V end lost 5 bases, the J end lost 7 bases, and 15 bases lay between the germline ends.

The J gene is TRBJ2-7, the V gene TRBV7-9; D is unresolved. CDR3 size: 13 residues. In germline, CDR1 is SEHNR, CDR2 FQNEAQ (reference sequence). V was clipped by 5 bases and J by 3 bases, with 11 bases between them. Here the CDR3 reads CASSPGSFYEQYF. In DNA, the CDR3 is TGTGCCAGCAGCCCCGGGTCCTTCTACGAGCAGTACTTC.

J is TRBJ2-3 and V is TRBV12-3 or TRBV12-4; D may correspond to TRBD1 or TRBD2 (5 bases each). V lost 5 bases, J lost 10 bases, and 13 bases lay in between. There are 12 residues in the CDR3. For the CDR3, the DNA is TGTGCCAGCAGTGGGGACGAGAAGCCGCAGTATTTT. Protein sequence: CASSGDEKPQYF.

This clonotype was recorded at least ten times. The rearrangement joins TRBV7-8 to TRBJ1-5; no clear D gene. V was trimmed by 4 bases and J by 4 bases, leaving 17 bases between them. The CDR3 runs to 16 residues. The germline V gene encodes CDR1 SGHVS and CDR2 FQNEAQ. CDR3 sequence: CASSSGDPRPNQPQHF. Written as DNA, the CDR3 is TGTGCCAGCAGCTCGGGAGACCCCAGACCTAATCAGCCCCAGCATTTT.

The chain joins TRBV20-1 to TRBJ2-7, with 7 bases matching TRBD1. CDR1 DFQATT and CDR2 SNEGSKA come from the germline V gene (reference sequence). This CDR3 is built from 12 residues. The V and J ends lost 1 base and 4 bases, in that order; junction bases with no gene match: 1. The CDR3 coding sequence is TGCAGTGCTAGAGCGACAGGGTACGAGCAGTACTTC. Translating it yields CSARATGYEQYF.

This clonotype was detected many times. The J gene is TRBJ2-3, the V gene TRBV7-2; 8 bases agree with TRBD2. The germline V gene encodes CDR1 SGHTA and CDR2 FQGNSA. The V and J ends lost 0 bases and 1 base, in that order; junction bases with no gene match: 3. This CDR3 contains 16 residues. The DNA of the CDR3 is TGTGCCAGCAGCTTAGCGCTGACTAGCGGCACAGATACGCAGTATTTT. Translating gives CASSLALTSGTDTQYF.

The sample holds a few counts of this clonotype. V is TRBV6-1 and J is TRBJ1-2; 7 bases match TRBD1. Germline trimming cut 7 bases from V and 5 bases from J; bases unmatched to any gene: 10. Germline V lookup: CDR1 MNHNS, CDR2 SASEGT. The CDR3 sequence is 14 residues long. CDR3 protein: CASNSQGNSYGYTF. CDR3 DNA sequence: TGTGCCAGCAACTCACAGGGGAACTCGTATGGCTACACCTTC.

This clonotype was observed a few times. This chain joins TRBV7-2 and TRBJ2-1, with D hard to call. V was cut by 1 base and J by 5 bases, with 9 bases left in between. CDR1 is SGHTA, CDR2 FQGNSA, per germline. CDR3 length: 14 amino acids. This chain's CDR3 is CASSLGSTDNEQFF. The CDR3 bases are TGTGCCAGCAGCTTAGGATCGACCGACAATGAGCAGTTCTTC.

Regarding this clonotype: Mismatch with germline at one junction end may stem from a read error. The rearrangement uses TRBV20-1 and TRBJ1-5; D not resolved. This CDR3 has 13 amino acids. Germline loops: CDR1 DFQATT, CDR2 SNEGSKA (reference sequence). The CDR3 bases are TGCAGTGCTATGTTGGGTGGCAATCAGCCCCGGCATTTT. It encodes CSAMLGGNQPRHF.

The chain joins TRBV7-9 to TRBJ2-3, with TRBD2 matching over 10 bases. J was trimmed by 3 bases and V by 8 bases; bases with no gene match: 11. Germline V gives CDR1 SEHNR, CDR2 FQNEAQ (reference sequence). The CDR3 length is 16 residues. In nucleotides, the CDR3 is TGTGCCAGCCGACCCCCCCCTAGCGGGAGAACAGATACGCAGTATTTT. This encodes CASRPPPSGRTDTQYF.

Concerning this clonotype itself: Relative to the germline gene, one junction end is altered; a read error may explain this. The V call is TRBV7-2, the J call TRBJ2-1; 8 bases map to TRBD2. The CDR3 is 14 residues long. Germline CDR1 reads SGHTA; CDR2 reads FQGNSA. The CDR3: CASSRGGATDEQLF. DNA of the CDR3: TGTGCCAGCAGCCGGGGGGGGGCCACCGATGAGCAGCTCTTC.

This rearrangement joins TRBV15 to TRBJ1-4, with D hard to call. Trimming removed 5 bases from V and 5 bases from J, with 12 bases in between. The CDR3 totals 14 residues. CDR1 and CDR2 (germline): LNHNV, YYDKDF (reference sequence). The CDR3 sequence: CATSPGLVNEKLFF. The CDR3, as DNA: TGTGCCACCAGCCCCGGGCTAGTGAATGAAAAACTGTTTTTT.

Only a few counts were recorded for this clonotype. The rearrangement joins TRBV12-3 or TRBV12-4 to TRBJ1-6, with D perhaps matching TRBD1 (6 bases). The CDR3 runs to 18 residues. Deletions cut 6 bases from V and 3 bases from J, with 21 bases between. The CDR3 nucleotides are TGTGCCAGCAGCTCAACTCTGCGGGGGACAATCTATAATTCACCCCTCCACTTT. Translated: CASSSTLRGTIYNSPLHF.